These 6 T cell receptor beta chains were sequenced from one sample in a study of OX40 agonist ivuxolimab in advanced cancers. TCRdb's copy holds only in-frame clones and misses some; the assay was immunoSEQ multiplex PCR. Of tens of thousands of clones detected, about nine tenths appear once; the ten largest clones hold approximately 2.2%. The sample in question was CD4+ or CD8+ T cells sorted from blood, obtained in a trial of the OX40 agonist ivuxolimab. Source of these receptors: an adult with an advanced solid tumor such as melanoma, head and neck, liver or kidney cancer.

The chain couples TRBV5-1 to TRBJ1-1; TRBD1 might be the D (6 bases). Between the trimmed V and J ends, which lost 3 bases and 0 bases, there was a span of 9 bases. This CDR3 has 14 residues. Per germline, CDR1 SGHRS and CDR2 YFSETQ. The CDR3 region is CASSSGQLNTEAFF. Written as DNA, the CDR3 is TGCGCCAGCAGCTCCGGACAGCTGAACACTGAAGCTTTCTTT.

The chain joins TRBV5-4 to TRBJ2-1, with no clear D. The germline V gene encodes CDR1 SGHNT and CDR2 YYREEE (reference sequence). With 4 bases removed from V and 0 bases from J, the gap between germline ends came to 11 bases. This CDR3 region has 15 residues. CDR3 sequence (DNA): TGTGCCAGCAGCCTAACAGTGAGCTCCTACAATGAGCAGTTCTTC. Encoded protein: CASSLTVSSYNEQFF. The variable domain in full, completed from reference TRBV5-4 and TRBJ2-1, reads ETGVTQSPTHLIKTRGQQVTLRCSSQSGHNTVSWYQQALGQGPQFIFQYYREEENGRGNFPPRFSGLQFPNYSSELNVNALELDDSALYLCASSLTVSSYNEQFFGPGTRLTVL.

In its sample, this clone was seen once. The gene calls are TRBV7-2 and TRBJ2-7; the D gene could be TRBD1 or TRBD2 (5 bases each). Trimming removed 5 bases from V and 5 bases from J, with 10 bases in between. Germline CDR1 is SGHTA and CDR2 is FQGNSA. This CDR3 comprises 12 residues. The CDR3 spells CASSHGANEQYF. CDR3 nucleotide sequence: TGTGCCAGCAGCCACGGGGCTAACGAGCAGTACTTC.

This clone has a single count. The chain is built from TRBV6-1 and TRBJ1-1; maybe TRBD1 (6 bases). This CDR3 has 16 residues. Germline assignment: CDR1 MNHNS and CDR2 SASEGT. The V end lost 1 base, the J end lost 2 bases, and 14 bases lay between the germline ends. The CDR3 region is CASSEEWTVFNTEAFF. In nucleotides, the CDR3 is TGTGCCAGCAGTGAAGAATGGACAGTCTTTAACACTGAAGCTTTCTTT.

This sequence joins TRBV7-2 and TRBJ2-3; D is possibly TRBD2 (6 bases). Germline lookup yields CDR1 SGHTA and CDR2 FQGNSA. V gave up 5 bases and J gave up 5 bases, with 23 bases separating them. This CDR3 comprises 17 residues. The CDR3: CASSPYHWVGGVDTQYF. DNA for the CDR3: TGTGCCAGCAGCCCATATCACTGGGTGGGAGGCGTAGATACGCAGTATTTT.

The genes are TRBV7-9 and TRBJ2-5; D gene unclear. V was cut by 1 base and J by 5 bases, with 11 bases left in between. Germline lookup yields CDR1 SEHNR and CDR2 FQNEAQ (reference sequence). The CDR3 contains 14 residues. The CDR3 spells CASSLERSLETQYF. The CDR3 nucleotides read TGTGCCAGCAGCTTAGAACGGTCTCTGGAGACCCAGTACTTC.